This is a list of T cell receptor beta chains from one sample in a study of blood T cell repertoires in COVID-19. Assay: immunoSEQ multiplex PCR; the TCRdb copy retains only in-frame clones and omits some. The sample records approximately 470,000 clones, roughly 87% being singletons. Input material: PBMCs or T cells enriched from blood (not recorded which). These receptors were taken from a woman aged 18-30 years who had recovered from COVID-19. Each CDR3 is given without its conserved first and last residue. A D gene is named only where the DNA matches it firmly. Rows give clone size only sometimes, using once, few, many, or a class for an expanded clone.

v_call clone_size d_call cdr3_aa
TRBV5-1 . TRBD2 ASSLPGLAGGPEETQY
TRBV5-5 . . ASSSPGNYYGYT
TRBV5-1 . . ASSLDPGLETQY
TRBV25-1 . TRBD2 ASSVAGDTGELF
TRBV7-9 . . ASSPPSGSPNYGYT
TRBV28 . . AVSTGASYGYT
TRBV3-1/TRBV3-2 . TRBD1 ASSQDSSSGQEGSPLH
TRBV2 once . ASSALGGIQPQH
TRBV3-1/TRBV3-2 . TRBD1 ASRPTGASYEQY
TRBV12-5 once . ASGLISPTGSYEQY
TRBV5-1 . TRBD1 ASSLAGDSVYGYT
TRBV28 few . ASKTATNYGYT
TRBV7-2 . TRBD2 ASSRKRGGRETQY
TRBV28 . TRBD1 ASSSQGGSTNEKLF
TRBV7-2 . . ASSPGVADTQY
TRBV24-1 . TRBD1 ATSRQGAPGELF
TRBV6-5 . TRBD1 ASSRSTGTGVET
TRBV19 once . ASSIPGMNTEAF
TRBV11-2 . . ASSFQREGPNTEAF
TRBV18 . . ASSQPPRNVTEAF
TRBV9 few . ASSVEGVREKLF
TRBV6-2/TRBV6-3 . TRBD1 ASSYPQGALSGANVLT
TRBV4-2 once TRBD1 ASSQNRGLNYGYT
TRBV5-4 once TRBD1 ASSWTGGGEKLF
TRBV5-1 few TRBD1 ASSLVTGGGSGTEAF
TRBV19 . TRBD2 ASSIGSGEGDTQY
TRBV5-1 once . ASSHLGGGAKNTEAF
TRBV6-6 . TRBD1 ASSPQEGQVNTGELF
TRBV25-1 . . ASSDSRDNEPNQPQH
TRBV10-1 . TRBD1 ASRKGTENGLSIYGYT
TRBV6-2/TRBV6-3 once . ASSYFQGAEAF
TRBV5-6 . TRBD1 ASSLGQGDQPQH
TRBV5-1 . TRBD2 ASSFSGGALETQY
TRBV5-1 . TRBD2 ASSIRRGGYTDTQY
TRBV2 . TRBD1 ASSTTGGVNEKLF
TRBV18 . TRBD1 ASSPPGQGAQGYT
TRBV7-9 once . ASSWGVIQETQY
TRBV19 once . ASRREDLYGYT
TRBV12-5 . . ASGLSDSRVIPEAF
TRBV30 . . AWSRRLSNEQF
TRBV11-3 medium-sized . ASSSGLEAF
TRBV6-5 . . ASSYGRERGYT
TRBV5-4 . . ASSTDGRTGELF
TRBV7-2 . . ASSGSTLRGYNEQF